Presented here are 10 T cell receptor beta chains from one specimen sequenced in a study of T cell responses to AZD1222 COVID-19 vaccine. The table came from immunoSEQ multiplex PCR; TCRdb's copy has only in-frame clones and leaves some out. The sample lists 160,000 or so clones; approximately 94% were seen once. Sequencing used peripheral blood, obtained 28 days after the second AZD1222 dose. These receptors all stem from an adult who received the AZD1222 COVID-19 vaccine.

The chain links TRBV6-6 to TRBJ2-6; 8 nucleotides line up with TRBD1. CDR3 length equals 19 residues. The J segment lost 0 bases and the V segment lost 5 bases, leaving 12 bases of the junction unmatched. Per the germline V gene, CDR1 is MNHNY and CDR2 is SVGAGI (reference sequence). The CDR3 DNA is TGTGCCAGCAGTCCCCAACTCGGACAGGGCGACTCTGGGGCCAACGTCCTGACTTTC. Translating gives CASSPQLGQGDSGANVLTF.

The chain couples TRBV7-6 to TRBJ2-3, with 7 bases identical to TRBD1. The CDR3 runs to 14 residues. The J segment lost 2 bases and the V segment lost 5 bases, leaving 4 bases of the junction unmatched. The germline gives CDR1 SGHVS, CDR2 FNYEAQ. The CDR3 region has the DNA TGTGCCAGCAGCCTGGGACAGCCCACAGATACGCAGTATTTT. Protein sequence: CASSLGQPTDTQYF.

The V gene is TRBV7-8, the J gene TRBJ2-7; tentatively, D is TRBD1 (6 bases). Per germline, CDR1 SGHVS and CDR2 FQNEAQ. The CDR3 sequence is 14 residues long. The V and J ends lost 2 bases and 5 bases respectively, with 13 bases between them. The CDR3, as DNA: TGTGCCAGCAGCTTAAGACACCCAGGGGACGAGCAGTACTTC. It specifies CASSLRHPGDEQYF.

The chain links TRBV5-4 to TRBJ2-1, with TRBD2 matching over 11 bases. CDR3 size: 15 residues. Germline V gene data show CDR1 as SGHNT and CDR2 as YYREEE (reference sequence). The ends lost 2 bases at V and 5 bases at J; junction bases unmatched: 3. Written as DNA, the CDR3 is TGTGCCAGCAGCTTAGGGACTAGCGGACACAATGAGCAGTTCTTC. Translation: CASSLGTSGHNEQFF.

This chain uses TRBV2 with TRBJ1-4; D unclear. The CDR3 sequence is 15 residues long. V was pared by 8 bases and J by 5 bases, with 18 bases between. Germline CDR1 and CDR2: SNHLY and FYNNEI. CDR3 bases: TGTGCCAGCCTTCACCTGGGAGGTATCAATGAAAAACTGTTTTTT. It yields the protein CASLHLGGINEKLFF.

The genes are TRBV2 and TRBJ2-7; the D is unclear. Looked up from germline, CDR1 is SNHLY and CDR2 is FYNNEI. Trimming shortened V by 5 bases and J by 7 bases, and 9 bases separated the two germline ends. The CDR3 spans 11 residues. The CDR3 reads CASSPDGEQYF. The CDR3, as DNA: TGTGCCAGCAGTCCGGACGGGGAGCAGTACTTC.

CDR3 sequence reads: CASSGGGIGETQYF. The CDR3 nucleotides read TGTGCCAGCTCCGGGGGCGGTATAGGGGAGACCCAGTACTTC. This chain uses TRBV7-9 with TRBJ2-5; D may be TRBD1 or TRBD2 (6 bases each). The CDR3 spans 14 residues. Germline CDR1 is SEHNR and CDR2 is FQNEAQ (reference sequence). Trimming took 8 bases from V and 5 from J, leaving 18 bases between them.

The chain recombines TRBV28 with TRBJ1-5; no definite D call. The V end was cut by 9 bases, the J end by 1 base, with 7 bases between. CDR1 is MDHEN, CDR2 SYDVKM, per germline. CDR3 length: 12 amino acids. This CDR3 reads CASQQSNQPQHF. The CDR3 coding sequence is TGTGCCAGTCAACAGAGCAATCAGCCCCAGCATTTT.

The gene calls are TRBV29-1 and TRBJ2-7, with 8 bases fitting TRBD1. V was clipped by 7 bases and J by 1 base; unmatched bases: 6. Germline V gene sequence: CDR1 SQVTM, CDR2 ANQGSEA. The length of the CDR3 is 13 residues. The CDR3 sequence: CSAAGTGSYEQYF. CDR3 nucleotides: TGCAGCGCTGCCGGGACAGGTTCCTACGAGCAGTACTTC.

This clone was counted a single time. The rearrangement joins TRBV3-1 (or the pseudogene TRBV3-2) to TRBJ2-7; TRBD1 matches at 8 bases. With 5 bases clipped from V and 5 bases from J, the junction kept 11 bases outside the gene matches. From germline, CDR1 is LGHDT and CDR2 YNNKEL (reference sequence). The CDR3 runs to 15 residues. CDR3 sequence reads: CASSATDRGWNEQYF. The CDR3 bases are TGTGCCAGCAGCGCAACCGACAGGGGATGGAACGAGCAGTACTTC.